This T cell receptor (beta chain) originates from a study of CD8 T cells in Susac syndrome. Random hexamers were used to reverse transcribe an amount of roughly 0.5 to 1 ug RNA. MiXCR, run by TCRdb on the immunoSEQ multiplex PCR reads, gives a single entry per CDR3 protein. The sample lists some 240,000 distinct CDR3 sequences, 90% to 97% occurring once. The origin of this receptor is a human donor with Susac syndrome. What was sequenced was CD4+ T cells from PBMCs.

CDR3 region: CASSPGNTGQTQYF. In DNA, the CDR3 is TGTGCCAGCAGCCCCGGGAACACCGGCCAGACCCAGTACTTC. The chain is built from TRBV7-9 and TRBJ2-5; weak D call: TRBD2 (5 bases). Germline V gives CDR1 SEHNR, CDR2 FQNEAQ (reference sequence). This CDR3 spans 14 amino acids. Trimming stripped 5 bases from V and 6 bases from J, with 16 bases between.